Each of the 13 T cell receptor beta chains below was sequenced from the same sample in a study of T cell repertoires in cytomegalovirus infection. TCRdb analysed the reads with MiXCR anew, one entry per CDR3 protein. The top ten clones hold less than 10% of a sample with 100,000 or so distinct CDR3 sequences, 15% to 20% of them seen once. The sequencing sample was made of PBMCs. These receptors came from a human donor in good health (CMV status not recorded). Some clones in this sample may be carry-over from other donors' samples.

In this sample, this clonotype turned up many times. This chain uses TRBV7-2 with TRBJ2-3; D is ambiguous. Trimming shortened V by 5 bases and J by 2 bases, and 11 bases separated the two germline ends. This CDR3 spans 14 amino acids. Germline values: CDR1 SGHTA, CDR2 FQGNSA. DNA for the CDR3: TGTGCCAGCAGCCCTGCCCGGTACACAGATACGCAGTATTTT. Protein: CASSPARYTDTQYF. Full variable domain (remainder filled in from reference TRBV7-2 and TRBJ2-3): GAGVSQSPSNKVTEKGKDVELRCDPISGHTALYWYRQSLGQGLEFLIYFQGNSAPDKSGLPSDRFSAERTGGSVSTLTIQRTQQEDSAVYLCASSPARYTDTQYFGPGTRLTVL.

This clonotype has just a few counts. This chain connects TRBV20-1 to TRBJ2-6; a possible D gene is TRBD2 (6 bases). Germline V gene sequence: CDR1 DFQATT, CDR2 SNEGSKA (reference sequence). Trimming left V 2 bases short and J 0 bases short, with 20 bases between. This CDR3 is built from 19 residues. The CDR3 region is CSARTAPQRASSGANVLTF. CDR3 coding DNA: TGCAGTGCTAGAACCGCTCCCCAGCGGGCCTCCTCTGGGGCCAACGTCCTGACTTTC.

In this sample, this clonotype turned up a few times. CDR3 residues: CASSTYRVMNQPQHF. In nucleotides, the CDR3 is TGTGCCAGCTCAACCTACAGGGTTATGAACCAGCCCCAGCATTTT. The chain couples TRBV18 to TRBJ1-5; D is possibly TRBD1 (6 bases). The CDR3 spans 15 residues. Germline values: CDR1 KGHSH, CDR2 LQKENI. Trimming pared 5 bases from V and 7 bases from J, leaving 18 bases between.

The table lists this clonotype with many counts. The V call is TRBV7-2, the J call TRBJ2-2, with D perhaps given as TRBD1 or TRBD2 (5 bases each). This CDR3 has 14 residues. Germline V gene sequence: CDR1 SGHTA, CDR2 FQGNSA. Trimming pared 2 bases from V and 5 bases from J, leaving 9 bases between. As DNA, the CDR3 is TGTGCCAGCAGCTTACTGAGGGGTACCGGGGAGCTGTTTTTT. It translates to CASSLLRGTGELFF.

This clonotype was seen a few times. The chain is built from TRBV28 and TRBJ1-5; D remains unclear. This CDR3 region has 15 residues. V lost 2 bases and J lost 1, with 9 bases in between. Germline values: CDR1 MDHEN, CDR2 SYDVKM. Written as DNA, the CDR3 is TGTGCCAGCAGTTTACCTCCAATGAGCAATCAGCCCCAGCATTTT. Its protein is CASSLPPMSNQPQHF.

V gene TRBV5-4 combines with J gene TRBJ2-1, with 11 bases lining up with TRBD1. V trimming: 3 bases; J trimming: 1 base; junction bases outside the gene matches: 3. Germline lookup yields CDR1 SGHNT and CDR2 YYREEE (reference sequence). The CDR3 has 16 amino acids. The CDR3 region is CASSSGQGGSYNEQFF. As DNA, the CDR3 is TGTGCCAGCAGCTCGGGACAGGGGGGGTCCTACAATGAGCAGTTCTTC.

On this clonotype itself: A read error is possible here, since a much larger clone lies one base away. This rearrangement joins TRBV7-2 to TRBJ1-4; weak D call: TRBD1 (6 bases). The CDR3 is 15 residues long. Germline loops: CDR1 SGHTA, CDR2 FQGNSA. V gave up 2 bases and J gave up 7 bases, with 14 bases separating them. The CDR3 here is CASSLMGAVGEKLFF. The CDR3 bases are TGTGCCAGCAGCTTAATGGGGGCGGTGGGTGAAAAACTGTTTTTT.

This clonotype was recorded many times. The gene calls are TRBV7-6 and TRBJ2-1, with 8 bases matching TRBD2. Germline V gene lookup returns CDR1 SGHVS and CDR2 FNYEAQ. The CDR3 sequence is 15 residues long. Trimming removed 5 bases from V and 2 bases from J; junction bases left unmatched: 5. DNA for the CDR3: TGTGCCAGCAGCACCGGGGGGGTCCCCTACAATGAGCAGTTCTTC. It specifies CASSTGGVPYNEQFF.

In this sample, this clonotype turned up a few times. The chain links TRBV7-9 to TRBJ1-2, with 7 bases lining up with TRBD1. Germline V lookup: CDR1 SEHNR, CDR2 FQNEAQ (reference sequence). The CDR3 runs 16 residues. V lost 3 bases and J lost 4; bases outside the gene matches: 11. The CDR3 DNA sequence: TGTGCCAGCAGCTTCCGGGACAGCACAACTTCCTATGGCTACACCTTC. Encoded protein: CASSFRDSTTSYGYTF.

The chain uses TRBV12-5 and TRBJ2-3, with a tentative D call TRBD1 (5 bases). The germline gives CDR1 LGHNT, CDR2 FRNRAP. Trimming took 3 bases from V and 9 from J, leaving 13 bases between them. The CDR3 covers 13 residues. CDR3 DNA: TGTGCTAGTGGTTTAGCTGACAGAGACACGCAGTATTTT. It encodes CASGLADRDTQYF.

This clonotype occurred many times. This chain uses TRBV7-2 with TRBJ2-7, with 10 bases matching TRBD1. V shed 3 bases, J shed 7 bases, and the junction held 6 bases outside the gene matches. There are 14 residues in the CDR3. Per germline, CDR1 SGHTA and CDR2 FQGNSA. CDR3 in amino acids: CASSLGQGLGEQYF. DNA of the CDR3: TGTGCCAGCAGCTTGGGACAGGGGTTGGGGGAGCAGTACTTC.

Points on this clonotype: One end of the junction fails to match germline, which may point to a read error. CDR3 sequence (DNA): TGTGCCAGCCACCCTTGGAGGGTGGTAACCAATGAGCAGTCCTTC. Translation: CASHPWRVVTNEQSF. J is TRBJ2-1 and V is TRBV6-8, with D perhaps matching TRBD2 (6 bases). Germline lookup yields CDR1 MNHGY and CDR2 SAAAGT. This CDR3 comprises 15 residues.

V usage is TRBV5-4 and J usage is TRBJ2-1; maybe TRBD1 (6 bases). The germline V gene has CDR1 SGHNT and CDR2 YYREEE (reference sequence). The CDR3 has 14 amino acids. The V end lost 4 bases, the J end lost 8 bases, and 16 bases lay between the germline ends. CDR3 protein: CASSDKQQGDEQFF. CDR3 coding DNA: TGTGCCAGCAGCGACAAGCAACAGGGCGATGAGCAGTTCTTC.